This record looks at one T cell receptor beta chain sequence and its context. This clonotype was recorded a few times. The antigen it recognizes is unknown. One base away there is no much larger clone; base qualities are not given. All donors were healthy Caucasians. These data are taken from a study of identical twins (dated by TCRdb to about 2016). About the investigation overall: To test whether fetal clonotypes persist, the study used deep sequencing on TCR alpha and beta repertoires from monozygotic twins, unrelated adults of various ages, and cord blood. To rule out contamination, the twin experiments were replicated at different times with different library preparation protocols. Points the paper makes about the study in general: The excess sharing between twins in beta out-of-frame sequences was weaker because fewer shared sequences reduced the signal-to-noise ratio. Because the same donors could not be followed over many years, the conclusions depended on cross-sectional statistical analysis. Recombination models systematically underestimated out-of-frame TCR alpha sharing in monozygotic twins but agreed with sharing between unrelated individuals. Fewer insertions were carried by abundant cord blood beta clonotypes, a similar but weaker trend appeared in young adult naive repertoires, and no such trend appeared in memory repertoires. Compared with coincidental sharing between unrelated individuals, out-of-frame TCR alpha sequences shared between twins had an excess of sequences with low generation probability. Zero-insertion analyses could be partly confounded by invariant T cells such as MAIT and iNKT, though diverse VJ usage argued against such confounding for most clonotypes.

Libraries were prepared through 5' RACE. Data came from an Illumina HiSeq 2000. Template switching added a universal primer binding site, and the final cDNA carried a unique molecular identifier that allowed TCR cDNA molecules to be counted accurately. First-strand cDNA for TCR alpha and beta chains was synthesized from specific primers in the conserved constant-segment region. To control for contamination, every cDNA library was double barcoded, receiving both a SMART-Mk sample barcode and Illumina barcodes. TruSeq adapter sequences and Illumina sample barcodes were added in two successive PCR steps. The TCR alpha and beta cDNA libraries were sequenced on the Illumina HiSeq platform using custom primers. Regarding the original processing steps: MiGEC processed the raw reads to extract unique molecular identifiers, while MiXCR was used to determine the CDR3 positions. Recombination models were inferred per individual with the repgenHMM and IGoR tools using an EM algorithm. The analysis of shared clonotypes was done with the tcR package in R, with sharing normalized by the product of cloneset sizes. Out-of-frame nonproductive sequences were analyzed to study raw recombination free of thymic and clonal selection effects. TCRdb passed the public sequencing reads through fastp at Q25 and MiXCR, retaining productive beta sequences. Here each entry gathers all rows of one CDR3 protein and keeps the most common genes and DNA. TCRdb, rather than the study authors, made the V and J calls. The sample yields some 1,700,000 distinct CDR3 sequences; 25% to 35% were counted once. 0.25% to 0.3% of the sample is in the top ten clones.

This TCR was recovered from a newborn girl in good health. Sequencing input: cord blood.

CDR3 region: CASSEAWEGRYEQYF. The DNA sequence is TGTGCCAGCAGTGAAGCATGGGAGGGTAGGTACGAGCAGTACTTC. Rearrangement joined TRBV2 to TRBJ2-7, and 7 junctional nucleotides match TRBD2. The CDR3 runs 15 residues from the cysteine to the phenylalanine. Kept here is only the CDR3 DNA, which spans 45 bases and is read in frame from base 1. V trim: 0 bases; J trim: 4 bases; unmatched bases: 6. From a lookup of the germline V gene, CDR1 and CDR2 are SNHLY and FYNNEI.